This T cell receptor (beta chain) comes out of a study of response to subunit inactivated influenza vaccine. This CDR3 region has 14 residues. Germline assignment: CDR1 SGHRS and CDR2 YFSETQ. Between the trimmed V and J ends, which lost 4 bases and 3 bases, there was a span of 13 bases. TCRdb used MiXCR to reprocess the RT-PCR reads, holding one entry per CDR3 protein. The sample carries over 150,000 distinct CDR3 sequences, nearly 9.5% recorded once. This clonotype was seen more than once but under ten times. The genes are TRBV5-1 and TRBJ1-1; D is perhaps TRBD1 (5 bases). The sequence was obtained from a man aged 45-60 years who received an inactivated influenza vaccine. Sample: non-naive T cells sorted from PBMCs, taken on the day of vaccination. CDR3 region: CASSPPGGYTEAFF. In nucleotides, the CDR3 is TGCGCCAGCAGCCCCCCGGGGGGGTACACTGAAGCTTTCTTT. The full variable domain, rest sourced from reference TRBV5-1 and TRBJ1-1, is KAGVTQTPRYLIKTRGQQVTLSCSPISGHRSVSWYQQTPGQGLQFLFEYFSETQRNKGNFPGRFSGRQFSNSRSEMNVSTLELGDSALYLCASSPPGGYTEAFFGQGTRLTVV.